Following are 17 T cell receptor beta chains from one sample sequenced in a study of radiation and T cells in renal cell carcinoma. The time point was: blood 2 weeks post-SBRT. Specified treatment: 15 Gy SBRT to primary tumor, nephrectomy 4 weeks later. Some clones are missing from TCRdb's copy, which holds only in-frame ones; the method was immunoSEQ multiplex PCR. The sample yields some 150,000 clones, roughly 87% seen once. The material sequenced was blood, taken from a patient whose treatment included radiotherapy and nephrectomy. All receptors derive from a woman in her 50s with renal cell carcinoma.

This clone was detected a few times. The chain employs TRBV6-5 and TRBJ2-5; either TRBD1 or TRBD2 may supply D (6 bases each). Germline V gene sequence: CDR1 MNHEY, CDR2 SVGAGI. This CDR3 spans 15 amino acids. V shed 2 bases and J shed 5 bases, with 15 bases lying between them. CDR3 nucleotides: TGTGCCAGCAGTTACCGGGGGCGGTATTATGAGACCCAGTACTTC. It specifies CASSYRGRYYETQYF.

The chain employs TRBV11-2 and TRBJ1-6; D is unclear. Germline V lookup: CDR1 SGHAT, CDR2 FQNNGV. The CDR3 is made up of 14 amino acids. V gave up 3 bases and J gave up 10 bases, with 13 bases separating them. The CDR3 loop reads CASSLDRLGSPLHF. The DNA for the CDR3 is TGTGCCAGCAGCTTGGATAGGCTGGGATCACCCCTCCACTTT.

The V call is TRBV12-5, the J call TRBJ1-5; 9 bases are a match to TRBD1. The CDR3 consists of 15 residues. Trimming removed 5 bases from V and 4 bases from J; junction bases left unmatched: 6. CDR1 is LGHNT, CDR2 FRNRAP, per germline. The CDR3 spells CASGIGQGTNQPQHF. The CDR3 DNA follows: TGTGCTAGTGGTATTGGACAGGGGACGAATCAGCCCCAGCATTTT.

V and J are TRBV6-8 and TRBJ1-6; 7 nucleotides line up with TRBD1. V gave up 5 bases and J gave up 6 bases; unmatched junction bases: 7. The CDR3 contains 15 residues. CDR1 and CDR2 (germline): MNHGY, SAAAGT. CDR3 in amino acids: CASSHRDSPNSPLHF. The CDR3, as DNA: TGTGCCAGCAGTCACCGGGACAGCCCTAATTCACCCCTCCACTTT.

J is TRBJ1-1 and V is TRBV9; D remains unclear. From germline, CDR1 is SGDLS and CDR2 YYNGEE. The CDR3 covers 14 residues. The V end was cut by 0 bases, the J end by 11 bases, with 17 bases between. The CDR3 bases are TGTGCCAGCAGCGTAGGGTGGGGTGTCGGAGTGGCTTTCTTT. This encodes CASSVGWGVGVAFF.

This clone was observed a handful of times. The chain is built from TRBV5-4 and TRBJ1-6; 8 bases line up with TRBD1. CDR1 and CDR2 (germline): SGHNT, YYREEE (reference sequence). The CDR3 sequence is 15 residues long. V shed 4 bases and J 7 bases; nucleotides not matched to a gene: 7. The CDR3 is CASSLQGAVNSPLHF. The CDR3 DNA follows: TGTGCCAGCAGCCTGCAGGGGGCAGTGAATTCACCCCTCCACTTT.

CDR3 in DNA: TGCGCCAGCAGTGAATCAGGAGGAAGATCGGCTAATGAAAAACTGTTTTTT. It encodes CASSESGGRSANEKLFF. The chain has TRBV10-1 and TRBJ1-4; unclear D gene. The CDR3 covers 17 residues. Deletions cut 3 bases from V and 3 bases from J, with 17 bases between. The germline V gene has CDR1 WNHNN and CDR2 SYGVQD (reference sequence).

This chain links TRBV29-1 with TRBJ2-7, with D unclear. CDR3 length equals 11 residues. V gave up 6 bases and J gave up 2 bases, with 8 bases separating them. The germline CDR1 and CDR2 sequences are SQVTM and ANQGSEA. The CDR3 DNA sequence: TGCAGCGTAATCAGTCCCTACGAGCAGTACTTC. Translated, it gives CSVISPYEQYF.

The CDR3 region has the DNA TGCGCCAGCAGCCCTCTGACCGGGACCTCTAACTATGGCTACACCTTC. Protein: CASSPLTGTSNYGYTF. The rearrangement joins TRBV5-1 to TRBJ1-2; TRBD1 might be the D (5 bases). Germline V gene data show CDR1 as SGHRS and CDR2 as YFSETQ. CDR3 length: 16 residues. V lost 4 bases to trimming and J lost 0 bases, with 16 bases between them.

A single count supports this clone. The chain links TRBV6-5 to TRBJ2-7, with TRBD1 identical over 8 bases. V shed 2 bases and J 5 bases; nucleotides not matched to a gene: 11. CDR1 and CDR2 from the germline V gene are MNHEY and SVGAGI. The CDR3 covers 16 residues. The CDR3 DNA follows: TGTGCCAGCAGTTACGCATTGACAGGGGCGATCAACGAGCAGTACTTC. This gives the protein CASSYALTGAINEQYF.

The chain carries TRBV5-8 and TRBJ2-7; D is perhaps TRBD1 or TRBD2 (5 bases each). The V and J ends lost 2 bases and 7 bases respectively, with 7 bases between them. Germline V gives CDR1 SGHTS, CDR2 YDEGEE. This CDR3 is built from 11 residues. The CDR3 DNA follows: TGTGCCAGCAGCTTTGGGGGAGAGCAGTACTTC. Protein: CASSFGGEQYF.

V is TRBV7-2 and J is TRBJ1-6; D call uncertain. CDR3 length: 15 amino acids. CDR1 and CDR2 from the germline V gene are SGHTA and FQGNSA. With 5 bases removed from V and 8 bases from J, the gap between germline ends came to 16 bases. CDR3 DNA sequence: TGTGCCAGCAGCACATTAGACAAACGCTATTCACCCCTCCACTTT. It encodes CASSTLDKRYSPLHF.

The chain carries TRBV29-1 and TRBJ2-1, with 10 nucleotides matching TRBD1. CDR3 size: 13 residues. Germline V gene data show CDR1 as SQVTM and CDR2 as ANQGSEA. V dropped 7 bases and J dropped 7; count of bases not matched to a gene: 7. For the CDR3, the DNA is TGCAGCGGTGACCCGGGACAGGGGAATGAGCAGTTCTTC. It specifies CSGDPGQGNEQFF.

V usage is TRBV2 and J usage is TRBJ1-2, with D possibly matching TRBD1 (5 bases). The CDR3 contains 11 residues. V lost 9 bases, J lost 5 bases, and 10 bases lay in between. The germline gives CDR1 SNHLY, CDR2 FYNNEI. In nucleotides, the CDR3 is TGTGCCAGTCGACAGATTTATGGCTACACCTTC. It yields the protein CASRQIYGYTF.

The chain couples TRBV5-8 to TRBJ2-1; 14 positions agree with TRBD2. Trimming at V came to 3 bases and at J to 8 bases, leaving 4 bases not matched to a gene. Germline V gene sequence: CDR1 SGHTS, CDR2 YDEGEE. CDR3 length: 15 amino acids. The CDR3 spells CASSSEGLAGDEQFF. The CDR3, as DNA: TGTGCCAGCAGCTCCGAGGGACTAGCGGGGGATGAGCAGTTCTTC. The complete variable domain, with remaining parts taken from reference TRBV5-8 and TRBJ2-1, reads EAGVTQSPTHLIKTRGQQATLRCSPISGHTSVYWYQQALGLGLQFLLWYDEGEERNRGNFPPRFSGRQFPNYSSELNVNALELEDSALYLCASSSEGLAGDEQFFGPGTRLTVL.

This clone was seen a single time. The chain carries TRBV7-2 and TRBJ1-2, with D possibly being TRBD1 (5 bases). Trimming took off 5 bases at V and 4 bases at J, with 14 bases between the two ends. The CDR3 length is 14 residues. Germline-derived CDR1 and CDR2 are SGHTA and FQGNSA. For the CDR3, the DNA is TGTGCCAGCAGCCATTCTGGGGGGTTCTATGGCTACACCTTC. Its protein product is CASSHSGGFYGYTF.

This chain links TRBV7-9 with TRBJ2-1, with D uncertain. Trimming took off 3 bases at V and 5 bases at J, with 11 bases between the two ends. This CDR3 has 14 residues. Germline V gene sequence: CDR1 SEHNR, CDR2 FQNEAQ (reference sequence). The CDR3 protein is CASSFIDNNNEQFF. CDR3 nucleotides: TGTGCCAGCAGCTTTATCGACAACAACAATGAGCAGTTCTTC.